A single T cell receptor beta chain is shown here with its context. The antigen it recognizes is unknown. Per-nucleotide qualities are absent, and no much larger clonotype sits a single base away. The data belong to a study of radiotherapy plus CTLA-4 blockade in lung cancer (dated by TCRdb to 2017 to 2018). Describing the broader study: Among enrolled patients, roughly 20% had an objective response and roughly 31% reached disease control. Study-level results and caveats: The strongest predictors of response, as reported, were early dynamic changes in blood T cell clones along with a rise in serum interferon-beta after radiation. After treatment with radiotherapy and ipilimumab, TCR clones that originated in tumors expanded in peripheral blood.

The library was produced with the immunoSEQ multiplex PCR assay. The table was pulled from immuneACCESS by TCRdb, which kept in-frame rearrangements only. Such tables lose some clones; where checked, under half of the loss comes from unresolved V genes, and the rest has no known cause. Within this sample are about 87,000 clones, with approximately 86% of them counted one time only. The ten top clones hold roughly 17% of the sample. The CDR3 has 13 amino acids, counting the end cysteine and phenylalanine. Kept here is only the CDR3 DNA, which spans 39 bases and is read in frame from base 1. V sheds 4 bases and J sheds 4 bases, leaving 11 bases between their ends. Sequences SGHNT (CDR1) and YYREEE (CDR2) are obtained from the germline V gene (reference sequence). In this study, focal radiation therapy paired with CTLA-4 blockade (ipilimumab) was tested in patients who had chemo-refractory metastatic non-small-cell lung cancer.

The receptor was derived from a human donor with non-small cell lung cancer that progressed on radiotherapy plus ipilimumab. Here the sequenced sample was peripheral blood, taken from a patient treated with radiotherapy plus ipilimumab. This chain joins TRBV5-4 to TRBJ1-1; D gene: possibly TRBD1, on 5 matching bases. The nucleotide sequence reads as follows: TGTGCCAGCAGCCACCCAGGGAGCACTGAAGCTTTCTTT. This yields the protein CASSHPGSTEAFF.